Included here is one TCR beta chain sequence, with context. In its sample, this clone was seen a few times. No cognate antigen has been identified for it. Base qualities are not at hand, and no much larger clone is one base apart. The germline ends are 11 bases apart after V is trimmed by 4 bases and J by 7 bases. From the cysteine through the phenylalanine, the CDR3 covers 13 amino acids. Only CDR3 DNA is held: 39 bases, read in frame from base 1. Looking up the germline V gene (reference sequence) yields CDR1 LGHDT and CDR2 YNNKEL. Survey-level immunoSEQ TCR-beta sequencing was performed on DNA from CEF-cultured naive and memory CD4+ T cells. The authors' analysis ran thus. Preprocessing removed nonproductive sequences and CDR3s not starting with C, not ending with F or W, or shorter than 7 amino acids. Antigen-specific clonotypes were called with the MANAFEST web app on the basis of expansion relative to the reference and to other culture wells. A clone counted as positive if significantly expanded in 2 of 3 replicate wells versus the reference culture at FDR below 0.05. A further requirement for positive clones was significant expansion compared with all other tandem wells, along with an odds ratio above 5. Cultured and uncultured naive and memory CD4+ repertoires were searched for previously identified spike- and CEF-reactive CDR3s. After three terminal residues were trimmed from each end, CDR3 homology was quantified as pairwise Levenshtein distance using the stringdist R package. The source is immuneACCESS, and TCRdb retained only in-frame sequences with V and J called. Part of the clones is not carried over; for the studies checked, unresolved V genes explain less than half of this, and the remainder is unexplained. V, J and clone size were drawn from that table, and D and trimming were deduced from the DNA. This sample holds 36,000 or so clones; around 80% were observed only once. The ten largest make up about 2.5% of the sample.

This sample was included in a study of CD4 T cells in relation to SARS-CoV-2 and coronaviruses (dated by TCRdb to the early 2020s). The study in broad terms: The ViraFEST assay cultured PBMCs with antigen for more than eight days, then sequenced TCR beta CDR3s to find antigen-specific clonal expansions. Using patient-derived lymphoblastoid cell lines, the shared crossreactive spike epitopes were mapped to their HLA restriction. Across all 12 patients in the full convalescent cohort, ages ranged from 21 to 72 years, with a median of 38. The Adaptive Biotechnologies TCR-sequencing kit was used to sequence samples from a few pre-COVID donors and the naive versus memory experiments, whereas other data were Illumina-based. At the level of individual TCR clonotypes, the study evaluated whether memory CD4+ T cells crossreact between the spike proteins of SARS-CoV-2 and those of common cold coronaviruses. For other donors in the study, expansion assays were sequenced with a different, Illumina-based TCR-beta assay. Among the approximately 12 convalescent patients, 8 males and 4 females were included, and two of the subjects were Hispanic.

Results the study describes overall, beyond this receptor: Pre-pandemic and post-infection samples were not both contributed by any donor, so tracing of the source of pre-existing responses was limited. In about 61% of donors, memory CD4+ clonotypes turned up that crossrecognized SARS-CoV-2 and at least one common cold coronavirus spike. Crossreactivity analysis centred on spike protein, so crossreactivity against other viral proteins was not assessed. Compared with monoreactive clones, crossreactive clones had significantly weaker SARS-CoV-2-driven expansion, a result consistent with antigenic imprinting. Sequencing of naive versus memory cells indicated that the assay detects memory recall responses, not primary responses primed during culture. The study was limited by small numbers of patients and tested TCRs.

To separate naive from memory CD4+ T cells, cryopreserved PBMCs first underwent CD4 enrichment and then EasySep naive CD4+ T cell enrichment. Sorted naive or memory CD4+ T cells (roughly 9.7 x 10^4) were grown at a 1:1 ratio with T cell-depleted PBMCs and CEF peptides for 10 days. Triplicate replicate wells were generally used for each peptide culture condition. Ficoll-Paque PLUS gradient centrifugation was used to isolate PBMCs from either whole blood or leukapheresis product. PBMCs were either cryopreserved at -140°C or used fresh in the expansion assay. The QIAamp Micro DNA Kit was used to extract genomic DNA from the CD4+ T cells.

This TCR came from an adult with COVID-19. The sequencing sample was made of memory CD4+ T cells from PBMCs, cultured in vitro. Read against the paper, the sample's cell subset or site label means: memory (non-naive) CD4+ T cells. Here the chain combines TRBV3-1 (or the pseudogene TRBV3-2) and TRBJ1-5; no D gene is confidently identified. The nucleotide sequence reads TGTGCCAGCAGCCTCACAACCGTACAGCCCCAGCATTTT. It translates as CASSLTTVQPQHF.